The 26 T cell receptor beta chains listed next were all sequenced from one sample in a study of T cell repertoires in cytomegalovirus infection. Each CDR3 protein gets one entry after TCRdb re-called the reads with MiXCR. Of just over 450,000 distinct CDR3 sequences listed, approximately 40% were seen once; the top ten hold roughly two fifths. Antigens of these TCRs are unknown. The sample consisted of cultured PBMCs, taken from culture after CMV antigen stimulation. The receptors were gathered from a human donor in good health (CMV status not recorded). Some clones in this sample may be carry-over from other donors' samples.

The V and J genes are TRBV6-1 and TRBJ2-5; 9 bases align to TRBD2. Germline-derived CDR1 and CDR2 are MNHNS and SASEGT. The CDR3 is 16 residues long. The V and J ends lost 2 bases and 1 base, in that order; junction bases with no gene match: 5. CDR3 DNA sequence: TGTGCCAGCAGTGAATCGCGGGGGGGGGGCCAAGAGACCCAGTACTTC. It specifies CASSESRGGGQETQYF.

In this sample, this clonotype turned up a few times. The chain couples TRBV7-2 to TRBJ2-3; D call uncertain. V lost 4 bases and J lost 3, with 17 bases in between. The germline V gene encodes CDR1 SGHTA and CDR2 FQGNSA. The CDR3 has 16 residues. CDR3 sequence: CASSSSGWANTDTQYF. The CDR3 DNA sequence: TGTGCCAGCAGCTCGTCCGGGTGGGCCAATACAGATACGCAGTATTTT.

This chain connects TRBV6-6 to TRBJ1-5, with 9 positions matching TRBD1. The germline CDR1 and CDR2 sequences are MNHNY and SVGAGI (reference sequence). The V gene end was trimmed by 5 bases and the J gene end by 0 bases; junction bases not matched to a gene: 2. This CDR3 is built from 15 residues. Written as DNA, the CDR3 is TGTGCCAGCAGTATGACAGGGGGTAGCAATCAGCCCCAGCATTTT. As protein: CASSMTGGSNQPQHF.

The chain is built from TRBV15 and TRBJ1-1; no clear D. The CDR3 length is 17 residues. In germline, CDR1 is LNHNV, CDR2 YYDKDF (reference sequence). V lost 0 bases, J lost 0 bases, and 14 bases lay in between. The CDR3 DNA reads as TGTGCCACCAGCAGAGATCAGCGGGGAAGGGTGAACACTGAAGCTTTCTTT. This encodes CATSRDQRGRVNTEAFF.

V usage is TRBV20-1 and J usage is TRBJ2-7; TRBD2 matches 8 bases. V trimming: 0 bases; J trimming: 5 bases; junction bases outside the gene matches: 6. Germline V gene lookup returns CDR1 DFQATT and CDR2 SNEGSKA (reference sequence). The CDR3 has 14 residues. The DNA for the CDR3 is TGCAGTGCTAGAGAGCCAAGCGGGAGCGACGAGCAGTACTTC. Translation gives CSAREPSGSDEQYF.

CDR3 region: CSARDPQRGTDTQYF. For the CDR3, the DNA is TGCAGTGCTAGAGACCCACAGCGGGGCACAGATACGCAGTATTTT. This chain joins TRBV20-1 and TRBJ2-3; weak D call: TRBD2 (6 bases). This CDR3 contains 15 residues. V lost 0 bases and J 1 base, leaving 11 bases between the germline ends. The V gene's germline CDR1 is DFQATT and CDR2 SNEGSKA (reference sequence).

V gene TRBV2 combines with J gene TRBJ2-5; 12 positions match TRBD2. The CDR3 is made up of 17 amino acids. Germline values: CDR1 SNHLY, CDR2 FYNNEI. The V segment lost 2 bases and the J segment 5 bases; nucleotides outside the gene matches: 9. For the CDR3, the DNA is TGTGCCAGCAGTGAATATCTAGCGGGGGGGCCCTTGGAGACCCAGTACTTC. Translation: CASSEYLAGGPLETQYF.

The rearrangement links TRBV5-4 to TRBJ2-7; D ambiguous. V was clipped by 3 bases and J by 1 base, with 11 bases between them. Per germline, CDR1 SGHNT and CDR2 YYREEE (reference sequence). The CDR3 contains 14 residues. CDR3 nucleotides: TGTGCCAGCAGCTGGGCAGGAACGTCCTACGAGCAGTACTTC. The encoded protein is CASSWAGTSYEQYF.

This clonotype has more than one count but fewer than ten. The rearrangement links TRBV7-2 to TRBJ2-3, with D tentatively TRBD1 (5 bases). The V end lost 5 bases, the J end lost 1 base, and 13 bases lay between the germline ends. Germline CDR1 reads SGHTA; CDR2 reads FQGNSA. This CDR3 has 15 amino acids. The CDR3 region is CASSPSVGGTDTQYF. The CDR3 nucleotides read TGTGCCAGCAGCCCGTCGGTAGGGGGCACAGATACGCAGTATTTT.

V is TRBV20-1 and J is TRBJ2-5; D not resolved. Germline CDR1 reads DFQATT; CDR2 reads SNEGSKA (reference sequence). The CDR3 is 11 amino acids. With 3 bases removed from V and 0 bases from J, the gap between germline ends came to 2 bases. CDR3 amino acids: CSASYQETQYF. CDR3 bases: TGCAGTGCTAGCTACCAAGAGACCCAGTACTTC.

The rearrangement joins TRBV20-1 to TRBJ1-1, with D hard to call. Trimming removed 2 bases at V and 2 bases at J, with 12 bases between. In germline, CDR1 is DFQATT, CDR2 SNEGSKA (reference sequence). The CDR3 is 14 amino acids. This CDR3 is CSARIGNTNTEAFF. The CDR3 region has the DNA TGCAGTGCTAGAATAGGGAACACCAACACTGAAGCTTTCTTT.

This clonotype was seen a handful of times. The chain joins TRBV24-1 to TRBJ2-3; 7 nucleotides agree with TRBD2. This CDR3 region has 16 residues. Trimming cost V 4 bases and J 2 bases; bases outside gene matches: 8. In germline, CDR1 is KGHDR, CDR2 SFDVKD. The CDR3 loop is CATSDPVRDYTDTQYF. CDR3 coding DNA: TGTGCCACCAGTGACCCGGTCCGGGACTACACAGATACGCAGTATTTT.

There are many counts of this clonotype. The chain combines TRBV7-2 with TRBJ2-3, with 7 nucleotides matching TRBD2. After removal of 3 bases from V and 1 base from J, the junction contained 1 base not matched to a gene. Germline V gene sequence: CDR1 SGHTA, CDR2 FQGNSA. This CDR3 contains 14 residues. As DNA, the CDR3 is TGTGCCAGCAGCTTTCGGGGGGGCACAGATACGCAGTATTTT. Encoded protein: CASSFRGGTDTQYF.

V gene TRBV18 combines with J gene TRBJ2-2; possibly TRBD1 or TRBD2 for D (5 bases each). Germline V lookup: CDR1 KGHSH, CDR2 LQKENI. V lost 3 bases and J lost 6, with 20 bases in between. CDR3 length: 17 residues. Here the CDR3 DNA reads TGTGCCAGCTCACCGGGACCGGCTACCCCAACAGCCGGGGAGCTGTTTTTT. Its protein product is CASSPGPATPTAGELFF.

V is TRBV11-2 and J is TRBJ2-1; 7 bases line up with TRBD2. Germline V gives CDR1 SGHAT, CDR2 FQNNGV. The CDR3 extends over 14 amino acids. J was trimmed by 4 bases and V by 5 bases; bases with no gene match: 5. CDR3 residues: CASSPAGPYNEQFF. For the CDR3, the DNA is TGTGCCAGCAGCCCAGCGGGGCCATACAATGAGCAGTTCTTC.

The V gene is TRBV6-6, the J gene TRBJ2-7, with TRBD2 matching 10 bases. The CDR3 runs to 15 residues. CDR1 is MNHNY and CDR2 is SVGAGI in the germline V gene (reference sequence). V lost 5 bases to trimming and J lost 6 bases; unmatched junction nucleotides: 10. The CDR3 protein is CASSQPAGGPLEQYF. The CDR3, as DNA: TGTGCCAGCAGTCAACCAGCGGGAGGGCCTCTCGAGCAGTACTTC.

The chain carries TRBV19 and TRBJ1-2, with TRBD1 identical over 8 bases. Germline V gene sequence: CDR1 LNHDA, CDR2 SQIVND (reference sequence). The ends lost 6 bases at V and 5 bases at J; junction bases unmatched: 11. The length of the CDR3 is 15 residues. As DNA, the CDR3 is TGTGCCAGTAGCCCGGGAGGGACAGGCATGTATGGCTACACCTTC. Amino acids: CASSPGGTGMYGYTF.

The chain combines TRBV7-2 with TRBJ2-3, with unresolved D. Trimming pared 4 bases from V and 8 bases from J, leaving 13 bases between. The CDR3 has 13 amino acids. The germline V gene has CDR1 SGHTA and CDR2 FQGNSA. The CDR3 here is CASSSSVESTQYF. The CDR3 nucleotides read TGTGCCAGCAGCTCCTCGGTGGAGAGTACGCAGTATTTT.

This clonotype was seen only a few times. The chain has TRBV4-2 and TRBJ1-4; the D gene is possibly TRBD1 (5 bases). CDR3 length: 18 residues. Deletions cut 0 bases from V and 6 bases from J, with 20 bases between. CDR1 LGHNA and CDR2 YNFKEQ come from the germline V gene. CDR3 in amino acids: CASSQEGPYGDRDEKLFF. CDR3 nucleotide sequence: TGTGCCAGCAGCCAAGAAGGCCCTTACGGGGACCGTGATGAAAAACTGTTTTTT.

J is TRBJ2-1 and V is TRBV12-3 or TRBV12-4, with 9 bases aligning to TRBD2. The CDR3 spans 16 residues. J was trimmed by 9 bases and V by 5 bases; bases with no gene match: 14. In DNA form, the CDR3 reads TGTGCCAGCAGTCCCCCGCTAGCGGGGCGGGACTCTGAGCAGTTCTTC. The encoded protein is CASSPPLAGRDSEQFF.

The chain carries TRBV10-3 and TRBJ2-3; D perhaps matches TRBD2 (6 bases). V shed 3 bases and J shed 4 bases, with 11 bases lying between them. This CDR3 comprises 14 residues. CDR1 and CDR2 (germline): ENHRY, SYGVKD. The CDR3 reads CAISDRTTADTQYF. The DNA for the CDR3 is TGTGCCATCAGTGACCGGACTACAGCAGATACGCAGTATTTT.

This clonotype turned up a few times. This chain connects TRBV7-9 to TRBJ2-7; a weak D match, TRBD2 (5 bases). The CDR3 has 16 residues. From germline, CDR1 is SEHNR and CDR2 FQNEAQ (reference sequence). Trimming cost V 6 bases and J 2 bases, with 20 bases left between them. The CDR3 bases are TGTGCCAGCAGGCCTATCCGGGCCCTGAGGGCCTACGAGCAGTACTTC. Its translation: CASRPIRALRAYEQYF.

The V gene is TRBV18, the J gene TRBJ1-6; 10 bases are a match to TRBD1. The CDR3 has 16 amino acids. The ends lost 4 bases at V and 7 bases at J; junction bases unmatched: 7. Germline CDR1 and CDR2: KGHSH and LQKENI. The DNA of the CDR3 is TGTGCCAGCTCACTTACCGGGACAGGGGAGAATTCACCCCTCCACTTT. It specifies CASSLTGTGENSPLHF.

V and J are TRBV19 and TRBJ2-7, with TRBD1 matching over 8 bases. CDR3 length: 14 residues. Germline CDR1 and CDR2: LNHDA and SQIVND (reference sequence). V shed 6 bases and J 3 bases; nucleotides not matched to a gene: 7. For the CDR3, the DNA is TGTGCCAGTAGCCTCCGGACAGGGATCTACGAGCAGTACTTC. Its translation: CASSLRTGIYEQYF.

This clonotype was seen only a few times. The gene calls are TRBV9 and TRBJ1-2; 11 nucleotides align to TRBD1. Germline V gene data show CDR1 as SGDLS and CDR2 as YYNGEE. V trimming: 3 bases; J trimming: 8 bases; junction bases outside the gene matches: 15. CDR3 size: 17 residues. The CDR3: CASSATALGQGASGYTF. The CDR3 DNA sequence: TGTGCCAGCAGCGCGACAGCCCTCGGACAGGGGGCGTCAGGCTACACCTTC.

The chain is built from TRBV20-1 and TRBJ1-2; D is undetermined. V was trimmed by 6 bases and J by 4 bases, leaving 15 bases between them. Germline V gene data show CDR1 as DFQATT and CDR2 as SNEGSKA (reference sequence). The CDR3 sequence is 13 residues long. CDR3 region: CSASPQLTYGYTF. In nucleotides, the CDR3 is TGCAGTGCCAGCCCCCAACTAACCTATGGCTACACCTTC.